This TCR beta chain was recorded in a study of T cell clonotyping in hematopoietic cell transplantation. Measured with immunoSEQ multiplex PCR; TCRdb has only the in-frame clones, and not every one. Of under 30,000 clones detected, around nine tenths appear once; the ten largest clones hold about 10%. This clone was picked up one time. No antigen is known for it. Recipient blood drawn about 28 days pretransplant and days 30, 100, 180 after. The CDR3 runs 16 residues. CDR1 is MRHNA and CDR2 is SNTAGT in the germline V gene. V shed 1 base and J shed 1 base, with 10 bases lying between them. Study findings and constraints: Pathologically expanded recipient clonotypes increased progressively from day 30 to day 180 as diversity fell. At the given depth, recipient repertoires were over 95% de novo clonotypes.

The chain recombines TRBV6-4 with TRBJ2-2, with D possibly called TRBD1 or TRBD2 (5 bases each). The sample was PBMCs, taken 100 days after allogeneic stem cell transplant. The sequence derives from a female patient in her forties or fifties who had an allogeneic stem cell transplant from a related donor, so the T cells may come from the graft donor. Some clones in this sample may be carry-over from other donors' samples. CDR3 sequence: CASSDYFGGNTGELFF. As DNA, the CDR3 is TGTGCCAGCAGTGACTATTTTGGGGGGAACACCGGGGAGCTGTTTTTT.